This T cell receptor (beta chain) was recorded in a study of blood T cell repertoires in COVID-19 (dated by TCRdb to the early 2020s). About the investigation overall: Samples from collaborators originated in the United States, Italy and Spain and spanned both the acute and convalescent phases of COVID-19. HLA class I and class II types, where available, came from metadata supplied by the sample provider rather than from assay-based typing. A freely available public database, intended as a resource for researchers studying the immune response to SARS-CoV-2, is where the repertoires were released. Deeply sampled blood TCRbeta repertoires from subjects exposed to, actively infected with, or recovered from COVID-19 were included in the dataset. The material from the prospective study consisted of cDNA or gDNA derived from T cells, B-cell-depleted T cells, or PBMCs. Samples were obtained from the ongoing ImmuneRACE study (first 160 participants) and from over 1,000 subjects provided by 6 global collaborators. Nearly every sample came with metadata listing a de-identified subject ID, COVID-19 status, age in years and sex.

The junction carries 11 bases between V and J, which are trimmed by 4 bases and 1 base respectively. CDR3 length: 13 amino acids, cysteine to phenylalanine. The CDR3 DNA has 39 bases and is translated from base 1. The germline V gene gives CDR1 as SQVTM and CDR2 as ANQGSEA. Broad study findings and their caveats: Clinical and demographic metadata were provided uncurated, with the amount varying by source and participant.

In Seattle, one collaborating source enrolled patients while the infection was active and tracked those patients longitudinally over the course of disease. Whole blood was collected in K2EDTA tubes by collaborating institutions according to the institutions' own protocols. For TCRbeta analysis, collaborators shipped samples in one of three forms: frozen whole blood, isolated PBMCs, or DNA extracted from either of those sample types. The immunoSEQ Assay, a bias-controlled multiplex PCR, was used to amplify TCRbeta CDR3 regions from genomic DNA. In the source study's methods: The number of nucleated cells in each sample was estimated by amplification of reference gene primers within the assay. To quantify the absolute abundance of each unique TCRbeta CDR3 rearrangement, sequence reads were collapsed and filtered. For each sample, productive Simpson clonality was calculated as the square root of Simpson's diversity index across productive rearrangements. Entries here come from immuneACCESS through TCRdb and include only in-frame sequences with V and J called. Some clones fail to appear in such tables; in the studies checked, an unresolved V gene covers under half of the shortfall, and the cause of the remainder is unknown. V and J calls and clone size are those listed in that table; D and trimming were worked out from the DNA. The sample table contains 250,000 or so clones; only one count was recorded for around 90% of them. Together, the top ten hold 2% to 3% of the sample.

This clone has more than one count but fewer than ten. It lacks a known antigen. No base quality information exists; no much larger clone differs at one position. The receptor was isolated from a man aged 25 to 45 with COVID-19, enrolled during active disease. This chain is built from TRBV29-1 and TRBJ2-7; the D gene lacks a confident call. Sequencing was carried out using peripheral blood. The sequence in DNA is TGCAGCGTTGGCGGCGTGTATTCCTACGAGCAGTACTTC. It translates to CSVGGVYSYEQYF.